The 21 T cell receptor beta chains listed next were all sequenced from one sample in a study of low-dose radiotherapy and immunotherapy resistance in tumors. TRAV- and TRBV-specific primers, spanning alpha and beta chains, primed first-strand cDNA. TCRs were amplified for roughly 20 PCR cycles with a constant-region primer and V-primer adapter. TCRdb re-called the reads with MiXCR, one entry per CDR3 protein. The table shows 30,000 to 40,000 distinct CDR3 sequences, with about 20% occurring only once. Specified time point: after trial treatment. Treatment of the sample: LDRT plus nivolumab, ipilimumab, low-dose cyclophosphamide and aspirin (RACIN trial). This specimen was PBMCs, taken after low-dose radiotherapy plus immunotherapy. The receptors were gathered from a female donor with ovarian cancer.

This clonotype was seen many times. The CDR3 DNA reads as TGTGCCAGCTCATCCCAGGGTAGCGGGGCGTCCTACGAGCAGTACTTC. This sequence encodes CASSSQGSGASYEQYF. This chain uses TRBV18 with TRBJ2-7; TRBD2 aligns across 8 bases. Germline CDR1 reads KGHSH; CDR2 reads LQKENI. J was trimmed by 1 base and V by 5 bases; bases with no gene match: 10. This CDR3 comprises 16 residues.

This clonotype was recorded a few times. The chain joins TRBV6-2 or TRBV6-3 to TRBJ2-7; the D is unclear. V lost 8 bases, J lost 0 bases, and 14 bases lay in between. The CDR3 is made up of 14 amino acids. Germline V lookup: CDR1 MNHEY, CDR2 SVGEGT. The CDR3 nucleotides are TGTGCCAGCGCCATTTCCGATCGCTCCTACGAGCAGTACTTC. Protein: CASAISDRSYEQYF.

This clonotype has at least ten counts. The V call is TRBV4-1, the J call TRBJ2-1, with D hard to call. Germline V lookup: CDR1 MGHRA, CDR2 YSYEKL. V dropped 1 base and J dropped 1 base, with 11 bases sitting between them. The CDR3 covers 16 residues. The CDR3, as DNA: TGCGCCAGCAGCCAAGTAGACATTATTTCCTACAATGAGCAGTTCTTC. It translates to CASSQVDIISYNEQFF.

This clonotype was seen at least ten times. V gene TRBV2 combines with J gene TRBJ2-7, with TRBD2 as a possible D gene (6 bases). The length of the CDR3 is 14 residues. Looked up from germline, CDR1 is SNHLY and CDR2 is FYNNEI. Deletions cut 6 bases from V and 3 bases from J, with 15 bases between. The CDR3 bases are TGTGCCAGCAGCAAGGGGAGGCTTAACTACGAGCAGTACTTC. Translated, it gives CASSKGRLNYEQYF.

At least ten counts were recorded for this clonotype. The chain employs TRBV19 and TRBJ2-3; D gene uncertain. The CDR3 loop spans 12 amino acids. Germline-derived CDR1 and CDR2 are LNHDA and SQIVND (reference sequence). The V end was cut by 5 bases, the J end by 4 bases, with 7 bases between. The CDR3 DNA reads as TGTGCCAGTAGTTTCCTGGCAGATACGCAGTATTTT. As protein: CASSFLADTQYF.

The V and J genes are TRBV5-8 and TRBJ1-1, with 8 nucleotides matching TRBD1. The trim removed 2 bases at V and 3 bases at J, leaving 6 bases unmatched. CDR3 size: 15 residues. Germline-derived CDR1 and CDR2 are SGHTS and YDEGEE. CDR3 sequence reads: CASSLRQGADTEAFF. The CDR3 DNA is TGTGCCAGCAGCTTACGTCAGGGGGCGGACACTGAAGCTTTCTTT.

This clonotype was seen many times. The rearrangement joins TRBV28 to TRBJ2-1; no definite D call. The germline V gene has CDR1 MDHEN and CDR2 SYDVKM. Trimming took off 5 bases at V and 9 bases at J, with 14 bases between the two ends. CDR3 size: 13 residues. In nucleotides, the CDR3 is TGTGCCAGCAGTGCTCCGAGGCGATGTGAGCAGTTCTTC. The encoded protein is CASSAPRRCEQFF.

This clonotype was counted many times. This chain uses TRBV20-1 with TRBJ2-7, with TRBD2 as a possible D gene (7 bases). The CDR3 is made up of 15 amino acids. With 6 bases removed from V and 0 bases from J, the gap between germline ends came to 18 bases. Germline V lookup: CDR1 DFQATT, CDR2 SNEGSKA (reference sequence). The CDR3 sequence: CSATRGASGSYEQYF. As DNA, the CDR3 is TGCAGTGCCACACGGGGGGCTAGCGGCTCCTACGAGCAGTACTTC.

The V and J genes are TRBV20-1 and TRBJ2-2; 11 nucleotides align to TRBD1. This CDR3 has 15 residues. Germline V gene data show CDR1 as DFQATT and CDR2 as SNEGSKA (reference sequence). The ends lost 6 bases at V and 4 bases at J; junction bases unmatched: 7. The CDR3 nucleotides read TGCAGTGCAAGGACAGGGGGCGGGGGCACCGGGGAGCTGTTTTTT. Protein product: CSARTGGGGTGELFF.

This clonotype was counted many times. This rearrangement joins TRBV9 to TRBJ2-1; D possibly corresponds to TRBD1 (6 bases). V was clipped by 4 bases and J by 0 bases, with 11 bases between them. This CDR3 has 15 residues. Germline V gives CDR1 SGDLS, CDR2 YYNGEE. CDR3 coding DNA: TGTGCCAGCAGCACCCGACAGGACTCCTACAATGAGCAGTTCTTC. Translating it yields CASSTRQDSYNEQFF. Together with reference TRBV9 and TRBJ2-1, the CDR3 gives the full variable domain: DSGVTQTPKHLITATGQRVTLRCSPRSGDLSVYWYQQSLDQGLQFLIQYYNGEERAKGNILERFSAQQFPDLHSELNLSSLELGDSALYFCASSTRQDSYNEQFFGPGTRLTVL.

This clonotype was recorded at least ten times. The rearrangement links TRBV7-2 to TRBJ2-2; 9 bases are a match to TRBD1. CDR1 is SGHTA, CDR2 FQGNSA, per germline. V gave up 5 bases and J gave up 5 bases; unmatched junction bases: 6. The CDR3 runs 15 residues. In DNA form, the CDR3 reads TGTGCCAGCAGCCTAAGGACAGGGGATACCGGGGAGCTGTTTTTT. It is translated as CASSLRTGDTGELFF.

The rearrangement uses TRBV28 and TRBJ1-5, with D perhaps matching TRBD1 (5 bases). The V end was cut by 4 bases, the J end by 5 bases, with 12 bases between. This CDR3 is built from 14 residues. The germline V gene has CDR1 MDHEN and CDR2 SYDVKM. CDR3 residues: CASSSGLGHQPQHF. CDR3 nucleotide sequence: TGTGCCAGCAGTTCGGGCTTGGGGCATCAGCCCCAGCATTTT.

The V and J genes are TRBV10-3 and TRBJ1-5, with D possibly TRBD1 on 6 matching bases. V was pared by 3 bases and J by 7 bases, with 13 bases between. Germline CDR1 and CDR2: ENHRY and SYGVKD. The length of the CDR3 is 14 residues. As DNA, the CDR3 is TGTGCCATCAGTGACACAGGGATAATCCAGCCCCAGCATTTT. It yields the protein CAISDTGIIQPQHF.

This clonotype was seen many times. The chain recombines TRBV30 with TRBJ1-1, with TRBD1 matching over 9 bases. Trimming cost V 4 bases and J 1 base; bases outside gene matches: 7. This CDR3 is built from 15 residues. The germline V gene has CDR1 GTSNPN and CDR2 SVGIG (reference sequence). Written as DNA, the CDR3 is TGTGCCTGGATAGCTAAGGACAGGGGGAACACTGAAGCTTTCTTT. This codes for CAWIAKDRGNTEAFF.

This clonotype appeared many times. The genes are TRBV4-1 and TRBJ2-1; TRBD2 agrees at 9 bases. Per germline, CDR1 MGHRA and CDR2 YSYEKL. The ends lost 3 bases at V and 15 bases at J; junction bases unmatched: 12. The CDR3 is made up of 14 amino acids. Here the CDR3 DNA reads TGCGCCAGCAGCCACCGCGGCGGGGGGGCCTTTCCGTTCTTC. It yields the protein CASSHRGGGAFPFF.

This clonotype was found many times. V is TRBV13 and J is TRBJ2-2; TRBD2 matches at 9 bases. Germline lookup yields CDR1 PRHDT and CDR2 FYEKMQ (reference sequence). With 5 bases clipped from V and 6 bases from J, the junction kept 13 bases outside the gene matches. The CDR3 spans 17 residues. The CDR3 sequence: CASSLRLAEKAAGELFF. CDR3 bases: TGTGCCAGCAGCCTACGACTAGCGGAAAAGGCAGCCGGGGAGCTGTTTTTT.

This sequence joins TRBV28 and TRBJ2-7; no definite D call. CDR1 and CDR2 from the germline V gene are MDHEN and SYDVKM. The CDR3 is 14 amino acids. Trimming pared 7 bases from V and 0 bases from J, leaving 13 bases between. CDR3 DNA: TGTGCCAGCACCTGGCTCGACGGCTCCTACGAGCAGTACTTC. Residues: CASTWLDGSYEQYF.

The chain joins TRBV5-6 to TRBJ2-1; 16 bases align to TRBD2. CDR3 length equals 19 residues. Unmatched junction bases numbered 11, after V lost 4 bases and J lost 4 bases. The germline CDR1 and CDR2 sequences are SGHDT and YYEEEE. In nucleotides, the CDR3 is TGTGCCAGCAGCCCCGATCCCGGGACTAGCGGGAGGGGTTACAATGAGCAGTTCTTC. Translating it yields CASSPDPGTSGRGYNEQFF.

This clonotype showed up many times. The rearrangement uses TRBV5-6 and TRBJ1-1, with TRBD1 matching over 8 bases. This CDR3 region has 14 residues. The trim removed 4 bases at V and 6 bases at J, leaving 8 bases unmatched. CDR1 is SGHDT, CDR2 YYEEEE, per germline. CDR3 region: CASSIRGPAAEAFF. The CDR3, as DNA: TGTGCCAGCAGCATCAGGGGGCCCGCCGCTGAAGCTTTCTTT.

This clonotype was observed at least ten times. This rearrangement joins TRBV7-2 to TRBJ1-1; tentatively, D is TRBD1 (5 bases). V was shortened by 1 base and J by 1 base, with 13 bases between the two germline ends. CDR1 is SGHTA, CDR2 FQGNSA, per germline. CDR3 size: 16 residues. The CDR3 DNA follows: TGTGCCAGCAGCTTAGAAGCGGGCAGGGCGAACACTGAAGCTTTCTTT. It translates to CASSLEAGRANTEAFF.

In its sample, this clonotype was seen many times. This CDR3 is CASHQGATEAFF. Here the CDR3 DNA reads TGTGCCAGTCACCAGGGTGCCACTGAAGCTTTCTTT. The rearrangement joins TRBV19 to TRBJ1-1; a possible D gene is TRBD1 (5 bases). Trimming left V 8 bases short and J 4 bases short, with 11 bases between. The CDR3 is made up of 12 amino acids. Germline-derived CDR1 and CDR2 are LNHDA and SQIVND (reference sequence).